The T cell receptor beta chain described here comes from a study of cytomegalovirus exposure and HLA in healthy donors. Germline loops: CDR1 MNHNS, CDR2 SASEGT. The length of the CDR3 is 15 residues. The V and J ends lost 1 base and 5 bases respectively, with 14 bases between them. Vbeta (60) and Jbeta (13) primers were used in the PCR. Using immunoSEQ multiplex PCR, the repertoire was profiled, and TCRdb retains in-frame clones only, with some absent. The data show about 200,000 clones, about 80% seen once. The sequencing input was PBMCs. The TCR was taken from a male donor in good health and CMV-seronegative. The J gene is TRBJ2-5, the V gene TRBV6-1; D perhaps matches TRBD1 (6 bases). CDR3 coding DNA: TGTGCCAGCAGTGAAGGGACAGCCCGGGTGGAGACCCAGTACTTC. Its translation: CASSEGTARVETQYF.